Sequencing of this TCR beta chain was carried out in a study of T cell responses to AZD1222 COVID-19 vaccine. Sequencing used immunoSEQ multiplex PCR; TCRdb keeps in-frame clones, though not all of them. The sample shows just over 150,000 clones, about nine tenths of them seen only once. As to this clone: The antigen remains undetermined.

General observations from the study: Repertoire collection took place solely once the T cell response had peaked. Only a handful of AZD1222 recipients, several in all, had baseline seropositivity. Reportedly, nearly half the spike-specific TCRs target unmutated variant regions. Clonal diversity was possibly underestimated, and white British individuals and females predominated among donors.

This CDR3 is 14 amino acids long. Germline CDR1 reads SGHKS; CDR2 reads YYEKEE (reference sequence). Trimming removed 1 base at V and 5 bases at J, with 12 bases between. The sequence was obtained from an adult in good health. The V gene is TRBV5-5, the J gene TRBJ1-1; D gene uncertain. Sequenced material: peripheral blood, taken on day 0 of AZD1222 vaccination. The DNA of the CDR3 is TGTGCCAGCAGCTTGTTCGGCAGCCAAACTGAAGCTTTCTTT. Its translation: CASSLFGSQTEAFF.